The 30 T cell receptor beta chains below were found in one sample sequenced in a study of blood T cell repertoires in COVID-19. Clones were sequenced by immunoSEQ multiplex PCR, and TCRdb holds only the in-frame ones, with some missing. The repertoire holds approximately 200,000 clones, with roughly nine tenths as singletons. The sample comprised peripheral blood. The receptors derive from a man aged 40-49 years with active or convalescent COVID-19.

V is TRBV9 and J is TRBJ1-1, with no clear D. CDR1 and CDR2 (germline): SGDLS, YYNGEE. V lost 4 bases and J 8 bases, leaving 18 bases between the germline ends. The CDR3 loop spans 14 amino acids. CDR3 sequence: CASSLQPSTREAFF. CDR3 sequence (DNA): TGTGCCAGCAGCCTCCAACCCTCGACAAGGGAAGCTTTCTTT.

V gene TRBV5-8 combines with J gene TRBJ2-3; 8 bases align to TRBD2. The CDR3 totals 12 residues. Trimming cost V 4 bases and J 10 bases; bases outside gene matches: 5. CDR1 and CDR2 (germline): SGHTS, YDEGEE. CDR3 in DNA: TGTGCCAGCAGCCCTCCCGGGGGGGCGCAGTATTTT. Translated, it gives CASSPPGGAQYF.

This rearrangement joins TRBV7-9 to TRBJ1-4; D remains unclear. Germline values: CDR1 SEHNR, CDR2 FQNEAQ (reference sequence). This CDR3 spans 12 amino acids. Trimming removed 1 base at V and 7 bases at J, with 4 bases between. The CDR3, as DNA: TGTGCCAGCAGCTTAGGAGTTGAAAAACTGTTTTTT. Translating it yields CASSLGVEKLFF.

The chain has TRBV11-2 and TRBJ1-4; D might be TRBD1 (6 bases). The CDR3 sequence is 17 residues long. V shed 3 bases and J shed 3 bases, with 17 bases lying between them. Germline values: CDR1 SGHAT, CDR2 FQNNGV. As DNA, the CDR3 is TGTGCCAGCAGCTTGCTCACGGGGGGCCACTCTAATGAAAAACTGTTTTTT. Translating gives CASSLLTGGHSNEKLFF.

This clone came up a few times. The V call is TRBV7-8, the J call TRBJ1-3, with TRBD1 as a possible D gene (6 bases). Germline CDR1 SGHVS, CDR2 FQNEAQ. The CDR3 loop spans 13 amino acids. The V end was cut by 4 bases, the J end by 7 bases, with 11 bases between. CDR3 DNA: TGTGCCAGCAGCTCACAGGGTTTGAACACCATATATTTT. This gives the protein CASSSQGLNTIYF.

This chain links TRBV3-1 (or the pseudogene TRBV3-2) with TRBJ2-1; the D gene is possibly TRBD2 (5 bases). From germline, CDR1 is LGHDT and CDR2 YNNKEL (reference sequence). There are 13 residues in the CDR3. V was shortened by 1 base and J by 15 bases, with 16 bases between the two germline ends. The CDR3 region is CASSQGESRSRFF. DNA for the CDR3: TGTGCCAGCAGCCAAGGGGAGTCTCGATCACGGTTCTTC.

The chain joins TRBV7-9 to TRBJ1-2, with 7 bases lining up with TRBD1. The ends lost 5 bases at V and 0 bases at J; junction bases unmatched: 12. This CDR3 spans 17 amino acids. CDR1 and CDR2 (germline): SEHNR, FQNEAQ (reference sequence). The CDR3 DNA is TGTGCCAGCAGCCTATATCCGCAGGGGACAGCTAACTATGGCTACACCTTC. This sequence encodes CASSLYPQGTANYGYTF.

On this clone itself: This sample also contains other DNA sequences that code for the same CDR3. This chain joins TRBV9 and TRBJ2-1; TRBD2 agrees at 12 bases. The CDR3 spans 16 residues. Germline CDR1 reads SGDLS; CDR2 reads YYNGEE. V lost 0 bases and J lost 4; bases outside the gene matches: 2. Here the CDR3 reads CASSVVGTSGYNEQFF. The CDR3 nucleotides are TGTGCCAGCAGCGTAGTGGGGACTAGCGGGTACAATGAGCAGTTCTTC.

This chain links TRBV2 with TRBJ1-1; TRBD1 agrees at 11 bases. The germline CDR1 and CDR2 sequences are SNHLY and FYNNEI. The CDR3 consists of 13 residues. Trimming took 7 bases from V and 8 from J; bases not matched to a gene: 6. In DNA, the CDR3 is TGTGCCAGCACCAGGACAGGGGGCGGAGAAGCTTTCTTT. Translating it yields CASTRTGGGEAFF.

The genes are TRBV2 and TRBJ1-6; D not certain. The CDR3 consists of 14 residues. V dropped 9 bases and J dropped 0 bases, with 9 bases sitting between them. CDR1 SNHLY and CDR2 FYNNEI come from the germline V gene. The CDR3 DNA reads TGTGCCAGTTCGTCCAGCTCCTATAATTCACCCCTCCACTTT. This gives the protein CASSSSSYNSPLHF. The full variable domain, its missing parts supplied by reference TRBV2 and TRBJ1-6, is EPEVTQTPSHQVTQMGQEVILRCVPISNHLYFYWYRQILGQKVEFLVSFYNNEISEKSEIFDDQFSVERPDGSNFTLKIRSTKLEDSAMYFCASSSSSYNSPLHFGNGTRLTVT.

V is TRBV28 and J is TRBJ1-5; D is possibly TRBD1 (6 bases). V shed 3 bases and J shed 5 bases, with 11 bases lying between them. This CDR3 is built from 14 residues. Per the germline V gene, CDR1 is MDHEN and CDR2 is SYDVKM. CDR3 nucleotides: TGTGCCAGCAGTTTTGGGGCAGGGGATCAGCCCCAGCATTTT. The encoded protein is CASSFGAGDQPQHF.

This clone appeared a single time. The V gene is TRBV3-1 (or the pseudogene TRBV3-2), the J gene TRBJ2-3; D perhaps matches TRBD2 (5 bases). V lost 1 base to trimming and J lost 0 bases, with 11 bases between them. Per the germline V gene, CDR1 is LGHDT and CDR2 is YNNKEL (reference sequence). The CDR3 extends over 16 amino acids. This CDR3 is CASSQAEGRSTDTQYF. In DNA form, the CDR3 reads TGTGCCAGCAGCCAAGCCGAGGGCCGTAGCACAGATACGCAGTATTTT.

The chain has TRBV19 and TRBJ2-7; 8 bases align to TRBD2. Germline-derived CDR1 and CDR2 are LNHDA and SQIVND (reference sequence). Unmatched junction bases numbered 7, after V lost 1 base and J lost 2 bases. The CDR3 has 16 residues. This chain's CDR3 is CASSIAGGPEAYEQYF. DNA for the CDR3: TGTGCCAGTAGTATAGCGGGAGGGCCTGAAGCCTACGAGCAGTACTTC. The full variable domain, with the rest looked up from reference TRBV19 and TRBJ2-7, is DGGITQSPKYLFRKEGQNVTLSCEQNLNHDAMYWYRQDPGQGLRLIYYSQIVNDFQKGDIAEGYSVSREKKESFPLTVTSAQKNPTAFYLCASSIAGGPEAYEQYFGPGTRLTVT.

V is TRBV18 and J is TRBJ2-3; D gene ambiguous. CDR3 size: 15 residues. The germline V gene has CDR1 KGHSH and CDR2 LQKENI. Trimming removed 3 bases at V and 0 bases at J, with 10 bases between. The CDR3 is CASSPLLPSTDTQYF. For the CDR3, the DNA is TGTGCCAGCTCACCTCTGCTACCTAGCACAGATACGCAGTATTTT.

The V and J genes are TRBV6-5 and TRBJ2-1; no reliable D call. V was cut by 0 bases and J by 8 bases, with 5 bases left in between. CDR1 MNHEY and CDR2 SVGAGI come from the germline V gene. The CDR3 runs 12 residues. CDR3 protein: CASSYSKHEQFF. CDR3 in DNA: TGTGCCAGCAGTTACTCGAAGCATGAGCAGTTCTTC.

The chain combines TRBV25-1 with TRBJ1-3, with D hard to call. The V gene's germline CDR1 is MGHDK and CDR2 SYGVNS. V was cut by 5 bases and J by 2 bases, with 13 bases left in between. The CDR3 length is 15 residues. The CDR3, as DNA: TGTGCCAGCAGTTCGTCAGGTTCGGCTGGAAACACCATATATTTT. This translates into CASSSSGSAGNTIYF.

V usage is TRBV19 and J usage is TRBJ2-1; 10 positions match TRBD2. Per the germline V gene, CDR1 is LNHDA and CDR2 is SQIVND (reference sequence). The CDR3 covers 14 residues. The trim removed 6 bases at V and 6 bases at J, leaving 5 bases unmatched. CDR3 DNA sequence: TGTGCCAGTAGACTAGCGGGAAACAGCAATGAGCAGTTCTTC. Its translation: CASRLAGNSNEQFF.

V is TRBV5-8 and J is TRBJ1-5; D gene unclear. The V end was cut by 2 bases, the J end by 4 bases, with 16 bases between. The CDR3 contains 16 residues. CDR1 is SGHTS and CDR2 is YDEGEE in the germline V gene. The CDR3, as DNA: TGTGCCAGCAGCTTTGTTATACCGACAATTAATCAGCCCCAGCATTTT. Protein product: CASSFVIPTINQPQHF. Full variable domain (remainder filled in from reference TRBV5-8 and TRBJ1-5): EAGVTQSPTHLIKTRGQQATLRCSPISGHTSVYWYQQALGLGLQFLLWYDEGEERNRGNFPPRFSGRQFPNYSSELNVNALELEDSALYLCASSFVIPTINQPQHFGDGTRLSIL.

The genes are TRBV9 and TRBJ2-1; weak D call: TRBD1 (5 bases). V was cut by 0 bases and J by 4 bases, with 14 bases left in between. Germline V gene sequence: CDR1 SGDLS, CDR2 YYNGEE. This CDR3 is 16 amino acids long. CDR3 DNA sequence: TGTGCCAGCAGCGTAGATGGGGCGGCTTCTTACAATGAGCAGTTCTTC. The encoded protein is CASSVDGAASYNEQFF.

The V and J genes are TRBV28 and TRBJ2-3; D is possibly TRBD1 (5 bases). Germline assignment: CDR1 MDHEN and CDR2 SYDVKM. This CDR3 region has 15 residues. Trimming shortened V by 7 bases and J by 0 bases, and 14 bases separated the two germline ends. The DNA of the CDR3 is TGTGCCAGCACAGACAGTAGCTATAGCACAGATACGCAGTATTTT. Amino acids: CASTDSSYSTDTQYF.

This clone was seen only once. CDR3: CASSILAGNGYGYTF. The DNA for the CDR3 is TGTGCCAGTAGTATTCTCGCGGGGAATGGCTATGGCTACACCTTC. This sequence joins TRBV19 and TRBJ1-2, with D unresolved. The germline V gene has CDR1 LNHDA and CDR2 SQIVND (reference sequence). The CDR3 spans 15 residues. The V and J ends lost 3 bases and 4 bases respectively, with 15 bases between them.

The chain uses TRBV5-6 and TRBJ1-1; 7 bases are shared with TRBD1. Germline V gene data show CDR1 as SGHDT and CDR2 as YYEEEE. The CDR3 runs 14 residues. V was clipped by 3 bases and J by 0 bases; unmatched bases: 2. The CDR3 spells CASSWDRVNTEAFF. DNA of the CDR3: TGTGCCAGCAGCTGGGACAGAGTGAACACTGAAGCTTTCTTT.

This clone was observed a few times. This chain connects TRBV11-2 to TRBJ2-7; perhaps TRBD2 as D (7 bases). The V gene lost 3 bases and the J gene lost 0 bases, with 21 bases spanning the gap. This CDR3 has 18 amino acids. In germline, CDR1 is SGHAT, CDR2 FQNNGV. The CDR3 here is CASSFRTAGTTDSYEQYF. Written as DNA, the CDR3 is TGTGCCAGCAGCTTTCGGACAGCCGGGACTACTGACTCCTACGAGCAGTACTTC.

The chain links TRBV7-6 to TRBJ1-5, with 7 bases identical to TRBD1. Per germline, CDR1 SGHVS and CDR2 FNYEAQ. The trim removed 5 bases at V and 3 bases at J, leaving 7 bases unmatched. The CDR3 contains 15 residues. DNA of the CDR3: TGTGCCAGCAGCGCCGACACAGGGGCCAATCAGCCCCAGCATTTT. Its protein product is CASSADTGANQPQHF. The whole variable domain, remainder taken from reference TRBV7-6 and TRBJ1-5, is GAGVSQSPRYKVTKRGQDVALRCDPISGHVSLYWYRQALGQGPEFLTYFNYEAQQDKSGLPNDRFSAERPEGSISTLTIQRTEQRDSAMYRCASSADTGANQPQHFGDGTRLSIL.

J is TRBJ2-7 and V is TRBV4-1, with TRBD2 as a possible D gene (6 bases). CDR1 and CDR2 (germline): MGHRA, YSYEKL. Trimming shortened V by 1 base and J by 2 bases, and 12 bases separated the two germline ends. The CDR3 length is 15 residues. CDR3 DNA sequence: TGCGCCAGCAGCCAAGTACCAGGGAGGACCTACGAGCAGTACTTC. It codes for CASSQVPGRTYEQYF.

The rearrangement uses TRBV7-9 and TRBJ2-7; 9 bases agree with TRBD1. The CDR3 has 17 amino acids. The V and J ends lost 2 bases and 13 bases, in that order; junction bases with no gene match: 21. Per the germline V gene, CDR1 is SEHNR and CDR2 is FQNEAQ (reference sequence). In DNA, the CDR3 is TGTGCCAGCAGCTTAAGTCCGGGACGGGACAGGGTTGGTAAGTCCTACTTC. Its translation: CASSLSPGRDRVGKSYF. Based on the CDR3 plus reference TRBV7-9 and TRBJ2-7, the full variable domain is DTGVSQNPRHKITKRGQNVTFRCDPISEHNRLYWYRQTLGQGPEFLTYFQNEAQLEKSRLLSDRFSAERPKGSFSTLEIQRTEQGDSAMYLCASSLSPGRDRVGKSYFGPGTRLTVT.

The CDR3 nucleotides are TGCGCCAGCAGCCGGGACAGCCCATTCGGAAACACCATATATTTT. It is translated as CASSRDSPFGNTIYF. V gene TRBV5-1 combines with J gene TRBJ1-3; 7 bases are a match to TRBD1. The CDR3 spans 15 residues. V shed 4 bases and J 4 bases; nucleotides not matched to a gene: 8. The germline V gene encodes CDR1 SGHRS and CDR2 YFSETQ.

The rearrangement uses TRBV27 and TRBJ2-7; no definite D call. The CDR3 runs 12 residues. V dropped 3 bases and J dropped 4 bases, with 7 bases sitting between them. Germline CDR1 reads MNHEY; CDR2 reads SMNVEV (reference sequence). The CDR3 sequence: CASSFPGYEQYF. The CDR3 DNA is TGTGCCAGCAGTTTCCCCGGTTACGAGCAGTACTTC.

V usage is TRBV7-9 and J usage is TRBJ2-5, with 8 bases that match TRBD2. This CDR3 region has 14 residues. Trimming removed 5 bases from V and 5 bases from J; junction bases left unmatched: 7. Germline V CDR1 and CDR2: SEHNR, FQNEAQ (reference sequence). Written as DNA, the CDR3 is TGTGCCAGCAGCCCCGGGGGGGCCTGGGAGACCCAGTACTTC. The encoded protein is CASSPGGAWETQYF.

This clone appeared once. J is TRBJ1-4 and V is TRBV19; D unresolved. Germline-derived CDR1 and CDR2 are LNHDA and SQIVND (reference sequence). CDR3 size: 16 residues. V was shortened by 6 bases and J by 0 bases, with 14 bases between the two germline ends. For the CDR3, the DNA is TGTGCCAGTAGAGGGCGGCGGGCTGCAACTAATGAAAAACTGTTTTTT. Its protein product is CASRGRRAATNEKLFF.